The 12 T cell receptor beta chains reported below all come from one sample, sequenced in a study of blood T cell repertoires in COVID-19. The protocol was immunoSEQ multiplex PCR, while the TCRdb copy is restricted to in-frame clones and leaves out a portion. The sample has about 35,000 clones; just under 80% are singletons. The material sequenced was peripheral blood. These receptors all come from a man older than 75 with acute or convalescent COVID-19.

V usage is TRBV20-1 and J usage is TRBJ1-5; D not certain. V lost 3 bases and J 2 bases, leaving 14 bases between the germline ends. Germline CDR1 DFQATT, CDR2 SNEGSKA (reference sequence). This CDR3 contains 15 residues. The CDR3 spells CSASGPGGRNQPQHF. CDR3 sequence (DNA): TGCAGTGCTAGTGGTCCTGGAGGGCGCAATCAGCCCCAGCATTTT.

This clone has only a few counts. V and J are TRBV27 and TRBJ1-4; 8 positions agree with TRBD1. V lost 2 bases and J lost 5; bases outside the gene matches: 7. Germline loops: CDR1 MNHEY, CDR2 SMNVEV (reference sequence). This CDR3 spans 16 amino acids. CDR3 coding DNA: TGTGCCAGCAGTTTAGCCCTCCGGACAGGGAATGAAAAACTGTTTTTT. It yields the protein CASSLALRTGNEKLFF.

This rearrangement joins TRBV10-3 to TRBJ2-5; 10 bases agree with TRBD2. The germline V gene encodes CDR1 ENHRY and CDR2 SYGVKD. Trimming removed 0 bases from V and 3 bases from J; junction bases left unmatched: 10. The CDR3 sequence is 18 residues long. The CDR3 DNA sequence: TGTGCCATCAGTGAGTCGGCCAGCGGGGGGGCTGAGAAAGAGACCCAGTACTTC. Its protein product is CAISESASGGAEKETQYF.

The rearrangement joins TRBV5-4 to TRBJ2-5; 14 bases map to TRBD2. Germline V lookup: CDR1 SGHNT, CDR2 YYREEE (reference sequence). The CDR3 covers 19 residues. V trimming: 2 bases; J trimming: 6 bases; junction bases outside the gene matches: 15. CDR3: CASSLPTSGGASSGKTQYF. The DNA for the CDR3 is TGTGCCAGCAGCTTACCGACTAGCGGGGGGGCTAGTTCGGGAAAGACCCAGTACTTC.

In nucleotides, the CDR3 is TGTGCCAGCAGCTTGATTGCGGGGGGGCCCACAGATACGCAGTATTTT. It encodes CASSLIAGGPTDTQYF. This chain uses TRBV5-6 with TRBJ2-3, with 9 bases matching TRBD2. V gave up 1 base and J gave up 2 bases; unmatched junction bases: 5. Per the germline V gene, CDR1 is SGHDT and CDR2 is YYEEEE. CDR3 size: 16 residues.

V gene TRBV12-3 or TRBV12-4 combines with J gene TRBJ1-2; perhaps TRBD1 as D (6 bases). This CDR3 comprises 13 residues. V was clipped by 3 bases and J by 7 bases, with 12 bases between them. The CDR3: CASSLAGVGGYTF. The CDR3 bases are TGTGCCAGCAGTTTGGCAGGGGTTGGTGGCTACACCTTC.

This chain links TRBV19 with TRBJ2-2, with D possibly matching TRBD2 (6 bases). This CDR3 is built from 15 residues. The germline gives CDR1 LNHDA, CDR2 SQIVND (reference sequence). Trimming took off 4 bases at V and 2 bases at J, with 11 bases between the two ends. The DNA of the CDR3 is TGTGCCAGTAGTAGGCGGGGAGACAACACCGGGGAGCTGTTTTTT. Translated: CASSRRGDNTGELFF.

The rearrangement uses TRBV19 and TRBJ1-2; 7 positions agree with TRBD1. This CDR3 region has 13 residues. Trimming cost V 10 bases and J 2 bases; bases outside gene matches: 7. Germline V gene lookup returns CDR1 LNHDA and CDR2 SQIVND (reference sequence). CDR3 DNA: TGTGCCATTGACGACAGGGCCAACTATGGCTACACCTTC. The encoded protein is CAIDDRANYGYTF.

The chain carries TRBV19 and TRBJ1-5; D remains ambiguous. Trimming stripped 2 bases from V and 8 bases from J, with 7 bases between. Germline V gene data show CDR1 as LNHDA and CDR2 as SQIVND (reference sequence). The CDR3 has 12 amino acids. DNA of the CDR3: TGTGCCAGTAGTATAAGGAGAGAGCCCCAGCATTTT. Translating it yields CASSIRREPQHF. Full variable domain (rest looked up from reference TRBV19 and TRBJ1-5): DGGITQSPKYLFRKEGQNVTLSCEQNLNHDAMYWYRQDPGQGLRLIYYSQIVNDFQKGDIAEGYSVSREKKESFPLTVTSAQKNPTAFYLCASSIRREPQHFGDGTRLSIL.

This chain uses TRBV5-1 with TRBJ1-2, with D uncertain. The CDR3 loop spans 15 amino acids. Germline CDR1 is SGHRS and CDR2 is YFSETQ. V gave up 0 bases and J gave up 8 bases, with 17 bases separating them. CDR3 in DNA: TGCGCCAGCAGCTTGGAGCATCCAGAGAGGAAGGGCTACACCTTC. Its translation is CASSLEHPERKGYTF.

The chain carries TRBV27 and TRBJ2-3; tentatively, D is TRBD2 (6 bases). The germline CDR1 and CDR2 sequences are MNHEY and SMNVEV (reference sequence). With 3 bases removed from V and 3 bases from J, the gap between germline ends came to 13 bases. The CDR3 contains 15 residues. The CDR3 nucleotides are TGTGCCAGCAGTTTGACGGGGGTTTCTACAGATACGCAGTATTTT. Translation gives CASSLTGVSTDTQYF.

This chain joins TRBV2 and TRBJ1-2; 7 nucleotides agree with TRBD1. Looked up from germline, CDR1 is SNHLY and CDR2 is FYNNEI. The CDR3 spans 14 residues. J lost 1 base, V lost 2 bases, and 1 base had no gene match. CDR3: CASSERQGNYGYTF. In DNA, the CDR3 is TGTGCCAGCAGTGAAAGACAGGGTAACTATGGCTACACCTTC. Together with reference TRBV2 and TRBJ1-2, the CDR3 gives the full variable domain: EPEVTQTPSHQVTQMGQEVILRCVPISNHLYFYWYRQILGQKVEFLVSFYNNEISEKSEIFDDQFSVERPDGSNFTLKIRSTKLEDSAMYFCASSERQGNYGYTFGSGTRLTVV.